These T cell receptor beta chains were read from a single sample in a study of regulatory dendritic cells for organ transplantation. The antigens these receptors bind are not known. Clones were sequenced by immunoSEQ multiplex PCR, and TCRdb holds only the in-frame ones, with some missing. The sample contains about 21,000 clones, about 85% of which appear only once. The sample taken for sequencing was naive CD4+ T cells from blood cultured with dendritic cells. These receptors came from a human donor in good health. Each CDR3 is given with its conserved first and last residue. Fields, in order: clone size, J gene, V gene, D gene, CDR3 protein, CDR3 DNA. A D gene is named only where the DNA matches it firmly. A clone size is listed for some rows: how often the clone was seen (once, few, many), or a class if it is expanded.

clone_size: NA
j_call: TRBJ2-2
v_call: TRBV7-2
d_call: NA
cdr3_aa: CASSPPLGGGNRTGELFF
cdr3_nt: TGTGCCAGCAGCCCCCCATTAGGGGGGGGCAATCGCACCGGGGAGCTGTTTTTT

clone_size: NA
j_call: TRBJ2-7
v_call: TRBV29-1
d_call: TRBD1
cdr3_aa: CSVPEDRDQRPSYEQYF
cdr3_nt: TGCAGCGTTCCCGAAGACAGGGACCAACGTCCCAGCTACGAGCAGTACTTC

clone_size: NA
j_call: TRBJ2-5
v_call: TRBV9
d_call: TRBD2
cdr3_aa: CASSEGPGGGEETQYF
cdr3_nt: TGTGCCAGCAGCGAGGGACCCGGGGGGGGAGAAGAGACCCAGTACTTC

clone_size: once
j_call: TRBJ1-2
v_call: TRBV27
d_call: TRBD1
cdr3_aa: CASSPSRTGGSFYGYTF
cdr3_nt: TGTGCCAGCAGCCCAAGTCGGACAGGGGGCTCTTTCTATGGCTACACCTTC

clone_size: NA
j_call: TRBJ1-1
v_call: TRBV5-1
d_call: TRBD1
cdr3_aa: CASSWGQKNTEAFF
cdr3_nt: TGCGCCAGCAGCTGGGGACAGAAGAACACTGAAGCTTTCTTT

clone_size: NA
j_call: TRBJ2-7
v_call: TRBV7-9
d_call: TRBD2
cdr3_aa: CASGSSGPAYEQYF
cdr3_nt: TGTGCCAGCGGTTCTAGCGGGCCTGCCTACGAGCAGTACTTC

clone_size: few
j_call: TRBJ2-1
v_call: TRBV9
d_call: NA
cdr3_aa: CASSAQGRSYNEQFF
cdr3_nt: TGTGCCAGCAGCGCACAGGGTAGATCCTACAATGAGCAGTTCTTC

clone_size: NA
j_call: TRBJ1-1
v_call: TRBV19
d_call: NA
cdr3_aa: CASSPRTAGYTEAFF
cdr3_nt: TGTGCCAGTAGCCCGAGGACTGCTGGGTACACTGAAGCTTTCTTT

clone_size: NA
j_call: TRBJ2-7
v_call: TRBV6-6
d_call: TRBD1
cdr3_aa: CASSFYRTGEAFKQYF
cdr3_nt: TGTGCCAGCAGTTTTTATCGGACAGGTGAGGCGTTCAAGCAGTACTTC

clone_size: NA
j_call: TRBJ1-2
v_call: TRBV28
d_call: TRBD1
cdr3_aa: CASSPEFLTGGSYTF
cdr3_nt: TGTGCCAGCAGCCCCGAGTTTTTGACAGGGGGAAGCTACACCTTC

clone_size: NA
j_call: TRBJ1-1
v_call: TRBV14
d_call: NA
cdr3_aa: CASSQELGQGITEAFF
cdr3_nt: TGTGCCAGCAGCCAAGAGCTGGGTCAAGGAATCACTGAAGCTTTCTTT

clone_size: NA
j_call: TRBJ1-1
v_call: TRBV18
d_call: NA
cdr3_aa: CASSLEVLNTEAFF
cdr3_nt: TGTGCCAGCTCACTAGAAGTCCTGAACACTGAAGCTTTCTTT

clone_size: once
j_call: TRBJ2-7
v_call: TRBV7-2
d_call: TRBD2
cdr3_aa: CASSLESSGGDYEQYF
cdr3_nt: TGTGCCAGCAGCTTAGAGAGTAGCGGGGGGGATTACGAGCAGTACTTC

clone_size: NA
j_call: TRBJ2-5
v_call: TRBV7-8
d_call: NA
cdr3_aa: CASSLVTGQETQYF
cdr3_nt: TGTGCCAGCAGCTTAGTAACAGGCCAAGAGACCCAGTACTTC

clone_size: NA
j_call: TRBJ2-7
v_call: TRBV28
d_call: NA
cdr3_aa: CASSRPRDRYEQYF
cdr3_nt: TGTGCCAGCAGTCGACCCAGGGATAGGTACGAGCAGTACTTC

clone_size: NA
j_call: TRBJ1-2
v_call: TRBV6-5
d_call: NA
cdr3_aa: CASSYSLLDIIRGYTF
cdr3_nt: TGTGCCAGCAGTTACTCTCTACTCGACATCATCCGGGGCTACACCTTC

clone_size: NA
j_call: TRBJ1-4
v_call: TRBV4-1
d_call: NA
cdr3_aa: CASSQGSGEKLFF
cdr3_nt: TGCGCCAGCAGCCAAGGGTCCGGTGAAAAACTGTTTTTT

clone_size: NA
j_call: TRBJ2-1
v_call: TRBV27
d_call: NA
cdr3_aa: CASSLPGQKQFF
cdr3_nt: TGTGCCAGCAGTCTACCTGGACAGAAGCAGTTCTTC

clone_size: NA
j_call: TRBJ1-2
v_call: TRBV7-2
d_call: TRBD1
cdr3_aa: CASSLEGAAYTF
cdr3_nt: TGTGCCAGCAGCTTAGAGGGGGCCGCCTACACCTTC

clone_size: once
j_call: TRBJ2-2
v_call: TRBV5-4
d_call: TRBD1
cdr3_aa: CASSLRGRLSGELFF
cdr3_nt: TGTGCCAGCAGCCTCAGGGGGCGCTTGTCCGGGGAGCTGTTTTTT

clone_size: NA
j_call: TRBJ2-5
v_call: TRBV7-6
d_call: NA
cdr3_aa: CASSPTSRETQYF
cdr3_nt: TGTGCCAGCAGCCCGACTAGTAGGGAGACCCAGTACTTC

clone_size: NA
j_call: TRBJ1-1
v_call: TRBV5-4
d_call: NA
cdr3_aa: CASSLADTRPEAFF
cdr3_nt: TGTGCCAGCAGCTTGGCCGACACGAGGCCCGAAGCTTTCTTT

clone_size: NA
j_call: TRBJ1-1
v_call: TRBV11-2
d_call: NA
cdr3_aa: CASSFQESPARSTEAFF
cdr3_nt: TGTGCCAGCAGCTTCCAGGAGTCGCCAGCTCGGAGCACTGAAGCTTTCTTT

clone_size: NA
j_call: TRBJ2-1
v_call: TRBV28
d_call: TRBD2
cdr3_aa: CASSLLAGGAYNEQFF
cdr3_nt: TGTGCCAGCAGCCTCCTAGCGGGAGGGGCCTACAATGAGCAGTTCTTC

clone_size: NA
j_call: TRBJ2-7
v_call: TRBV29-1
d_call: TRBD1
cdr3_aa: CSADNGQGYEQYF
cdr3_nt: TGCAGCGCCGATAACGGACAGGGCTACGAGCAGTACTTC

clone_size: once
j_call: TRBJ1-1
v_call: TRBV15
d_call: NA
cdr3_aa: CATSRGTTSRDTEAFF
cdr3_nt: TGTGCCACCAGCAGAGGGACCACCTCAAGGGACACTGAAGCTTTCTTT

clone_size: NA
j_call: TRBJ2-7
v_call: TRBV19
d_call: NA
cdr3_aa: CASSSGAVYEQYF
cdr3_nt: TGTGCCAGTAGTTCTGGGGCAGTCTACGAGCAGTACTTC

clone_size: NA
j_call: TRBJ1-2
v_call: TRBV28
d_call: NA
cdr3_aa: CASISDRRGYTF
cdr3_nt: TGTGCCAGCATATCCGACCGAAGGGGCTACACCTTC

clone_size: NA
j_call: TRBJ2-7
v_call: TRBV19
d_call: TRBD1
cdr3_aa: CASSMGQLGVYEQYF
cdr3_nt: TGTGCCAGTAGTATGGGACAGTTGGGAGTATACGAGCAGTACTTC

clone_size: NA
j_call: TRBJ2-7
v_call: TRBV10-2
d_call: NA
cdr3_aa: CASSPGFRSFEQYF
cdr3_nt: TGCGCCAGCAGCCCCGGCTTTAGGTCATTCGAGCAGTACTTC

clone_size: NA
j_call: TRBJ2-3
v_call: TRBV4-1
d_call: TRBD2
cdr3_aa: CASSQEAGLDTQYF
cdr3_nt: TGCGCCAGCAGCCAAGAAGCGGGACTAGATACGCAGTATTTT

clone_size: NA
j_call: TRBJ1-1
v_call: TRBV7-2
d_call: NA
cdr3_aa: CASSLTTLEAFF
cdr3_nt: TGTGCCAGCAGCTTGACGACCCTTGAAGCTTTCTTT

clone_size: NA
j_call: TRBJ1-4
v_call: TRBV6-5
d_call: NA
cdr3_aa: CASHRQTTNEKLFF
cdr3_nt: TGTGCCAGCCACAGACAGACAACTAATGAAAAACTGTTTTTT